One sample yielded the 28 T cell receptor beta chains listed below, sequenced in a study of beta chain features in type 1 diabetes. Overall study results and limits: Type 1 diabetes patients had TCRB CDR3s that were shorter (moderately but significantly so) in all four CD4+ subsets.

No cognate antigen is known for these TCRs. Expressed TCRB transcripts were sequenced because the isolated RNA had all been reverse transcribed beforehand. Method: immunoSEQ multiplex PCR; TCRdb's copy keeps in-frame clones and lacks some. Here the sample spans approximately 170,000 clones, under 9.5% being singletons. Sequencing was done on a sample of central memory CD4+ T cells from blood. All receptors come from a man between 18 and 35 years old with type 1 diabetes.

The rearrangement joins TRBV18 to TRBJ2-5, with 9 nucleotides matching TRBD2. Germline CDR1 reads KGHSH; CDR2 reads LQKENI. The V and J ends lost 6 bases and 5 bases, in that order; junction bases with no gene match: 4. This CDR3 comprises 13 residues. The CDR3 DNA is TGTGCCAGCTCCCTAGCGGGATCTGAGACCCAGTACTTC. Translation: CASSLAGSETQYF. The variable domain in full, completed from reference TRBV18 and TRBJ2-5, reads NAGVMQNPRHLVRRRGQEARLRCSPMKGHSHVYWYRQLPEEGLKFMVYLQKENIIDESGMPKERFSAEFPKEGPSILRIQQVVRGDSAAYFCASSLAGSETQYFGPGTRLLVL.

The V and J genes are TRBV5-8 and TRBJ1-1; D is unclear. In germline, CDR1 is SGHTS, CDR2 YDEGEE. The length of the CDR3 is 13 residues. V was cut by 6 bases and J by 0 bases, with 9 bases left in between. CDR3 protein: CASTSSLNTEAFF. The CDR3 coding sequence is TGTGCCAGCACCTCTAGTTTGAACACTGAAGCTTTCTTT.

Note on this clone: The junction does not match germline at one end; this may be a read error. The rearrangement links TRBV16 to TRBJ2-7; D is ambiguous. Germline-derived CDR1 and CDR2 are KGHSY and FQNENV. CDR3 length: 13 amino acids. This CDR3 is CASSPRYDQGPDF. The CDR3 DNA follows: TGTGCCAGCAGCCCGAGGTACGACCAAGGCCCAGACTTC.

The chain is built from TRBV7-2 and TRBJ1-1, with D maybe TRBD1 (6 bases). Trimming stripped 4 bases from V and 6 bases from J, with 12 bases between. Germline lookup yields CDR1 SGHTA and CDR2 FQGNSA. The CDR3 runs 13 residues. The CDR3 bases are TGTGCCAGCAGCTCAGAAAGGGGGTCTGAAGCTTTCTTT. It is translated as CASSSERGSEAFF.

This clone has only a few counts. Here the CDR3 reads CASSRTSGMWTGELFF. The CDR3 nucleotides read TGTGCCAGCAGCCGAACTAGCGGGATGTGGACCGGGGAGCTGTTTTTT. The chain recombines TRBV11-2 with TRBJ2-2, with TRBD2 matching over 10 bases. V lost 5 bases, J lost 5 bases, and 8 bases stayed unmatched. Germline CDR1 reads SGHAT; CDR2 reads FQNNGV. This CDR3 is 16 amino acids long.

CDR3 amino acids: CASSLVGRGRGGYTF. The CDR3 nucleotides read TGTGCCAGCAGCTTAGTGGGCAGGGGACGTGGAGGCTACACCTTC. This chain connects TRBV7-2 to TRBJ1-2; weak D call: TRBD1 (6 bases). The V end was cut by 1 base, the J end by 8 bases, with 17 bases between. CDR1 and CDR2 (germline): SGHTA, FQGNSA. The CDR3 has 15 residues. The full variable domain, in which reference TRBV7-2 and TRBJ1-2 provide the parts outside the CDR3, is GAGVSQSPSNKVTEKGKDVELRCDPISGHTALYWYRQSLGQGLEFLIYFQGNSAPDKSGLPSDRFSAERTGGSVSTLTIQRTQQEDSAVYLCASSLVGRGRGGYTFGSGTRLTVV.

In this sample, this clone turned up a few times. This chain uses TRBV5-1 with TRBJ2-7; TRBD1 is a possible D gene (6 bases). V shed 4 bases and J shed 4 bases, with 18 bases lying between them. The CDR3 spans 15 residues. Germline loops: CDR1 SGHRS, CDR2 YFSETQ. The CDR3 here is CASSRITGPGYEQYF. The CDR3 region has the DNA TGCGCCAGCAGCCGAATCACAGGGCCCGGGTACGAGCAGTACTTC.

This clone was seen only a few times. This sample also contains other DNA sequences that code for the same CDR3. The J gene is TRBJ1-5, the V gene TRBV30; D remains ambiguous. Germline V gives CDR1 GTSNPN, CDR2 SVGIG (reference sequence). Trimming took 2 bases from V and 0 from J, leaving 5 bases between them. CDR3 length: 13 amino acids. The CDR3 sequence is CAWSQDSNQPQHF. The CDR3 nucleotides read TGTGCCTGGAGTCAGGATAGCAATCAGCCCCAGCATTTT.

A few counts support this clone. The chain joins TRBV28 to TRBJ1-1, with D hard to call. The CDR3 spans 10 residues. The V gene lost 6 bases and the J gene lost 6 bases, with 5 bases spanning the gap. Germline assignment: CDR1 MDHEN and CDR2 SYDVKM. The CDR3 nucleotides read TGTGCCAGCAGCCCGTCTGAAGCTTTCTTT. Encoded protein: CASSPSEAFF. Complete variable domain (other parts from reference TRBV28 and TRBJ1-1): DVKVTQSSRYLVKRTGEKVFLECVQDMDHENMFWYRQDPGLGLRLIYFSYDVKMKEKGDIPEGYSVSREKKERFSLILESASTNQTSMYLCASSPSEAFFGQGTRLTVV.

This chain connects TRBV29-1 to TRBJ1-2, with D perhaps TRBD1 (6 bases). This CDR3 is 12 amino acids long. Trimming removed 5 bases from V and 7 bases from J, with 14 bases in between. Germline CDR1 and CDR2: SQVTM and ANQGSEA. The CDR3, as DNA: TGCAGCGTTTCGGACAGATTCGGTGGCTACACCTTC. Amino acids: CSVSDRFGGYTF.

The V and J genes are TRBV7-2 and TRBJ2-3, with a possible D match to TRBD1 (5 bases). CDR1 SGHTA and CDR2 FQGNSA come from the germline V gene. V was trimmed by 1 base and J by 2 bases, leaving 7 bases between them. This CDR3 comprises 14 residues. Written as DNA, the CDR3 is TGTGCCAGCAGCTTAGACAGGTTCACAGATACGCAGTATTTT. It codes for CASSLDRFTDTQYF. The full variable domain, with the rest looked up from reference TRBV7-2 and TRBJ2-3, is GAGVSQSPSNKVTEKGKDVELRCDPISGHTALYWYRQSLGQGLEFLIYFQGNSAPDKSGLPSDRFSAERTGGSVSTLTIQRTQQEDSAVYLCASSLDRFTDTQYFGPGTRLTVL.

The chain combines TRBV28 with TRBJ1-3, with unresolved D. Trimming pared 4 bases from V and 4 bases from J, leaving 5 bases between. Germline CDR1 MDHEN, CDR2 SYDVKM. The CDR3 loop spans 12 amino acids. The CDR3 nucleotides are TGTGCCAGCAGTTGGGCAGGAAACACCATATATTTT. Encoded protein: CASSWAGNTIYF.

CDR3 loop: CASSHLTGKGETQYF. The CDR3 DNA reads TGTGCCAGCAGTCACCTGACAGGGAAGGGGGAGACCCAGTACTTC. The chain is built from TRBV6-1 and TRBJ2-5, with 7 bases lining up with TRBD1. Germline lookup yields CDR1 MNHNS and CDR2 SASEGT. The CDR3 loop spans 15 amino acids. Losses at the gene ends were 5 bases for V and 5 bases for J; bases not matched to a gene: 11.

This clone was detected ten times or more. V and J are TRBV14 and TRBJ1-1; possibly TRBD1 for D (5 bases). The CDR3 loop spans 13 amino acids. The germline V gene has CDR1 SGHDN and CDR2 FVKESK. V was pared by 5 bases and J by 4 bases, with 11 bases between. This chain's CDR3 is CASSSQGGTEAFF. The CDR3 nucleotides read TGTGCCAGCAGCTCCCAGGGAGGCACTGAAGCTTTCTTT.

This sequence joins TRBV2 and TRBJ2-5, with TRBD2 as a possible D gene (6 bases). The CDR3 has 14 amino acids. V dropped 6 bases and J dropped 5 bases, with 16 bases sitting between them. Germline assignment: CDR1 SNHLY and CDR2 FYNNEI. This CDR3 reads CASRDPGAGETQYF. For the CDR3, the DNA is TGTGCCAGCAGGGACCCGGGAGCGGGCGAGACCCAGTACTTC.

This chain uses TRBV11-2 with TRBJ2-2; D is perhaps TRBD1 (5 bases). Germline V gene lookup returns CDR1 SGHAT and CDR2 FQNNGV. The CDR3 totals 16 residues. Trimming stripped 5 bases from V and 1 base from J, with 14 bases between. The CDR3, as DNA: TGTGCCAGCAGCCGTACAGGACCCTGGAACACCGGGGAGCTGTTTTTT. As protein: CASSRTGPWNTGELFF. The whole variable domain, remainder taken from reference TRBV11-2 and TRBJ2-2, is EAGVAQSPRYKIIEKRQSVAFWCNPISGHATLYWYQQILGQGPKLLIQFQNNGVVDDSQLPKDRFSAERLKGVDSTLKIQPAKLEDSAVYLCASSRTGPWNTGELFFGEGSRLTVL.

The rearrangement uses TRBV2 and TRBJ1-1, with D possibly matching TRBD1 (5 bases). The CDR3 extends over 12 amino acids. Germline V gives CDR1 SNHLY, CDR2 FYNNEI. The V end lost 11 bases, the J end lost 2 bases, and 12 bases lay between the germline ends. CDR3 loop: CAGGRENTEAFF. CDR3 DNA sequence: TGTGCCGGGGGGAGGGAAAACACTGAAGCTTTCTTT.

The chain couples TRBV10-3 to TRBJ2-7, with 7 bases aligning to TRBD1. This CDR3 is 14 amino acids long. Trimming at V came to 6 bases and at J to 2 bases, leaving 7 bases not matched to a gene. Germline V gene sequence: CDR1 ENHRY, CDR2 SYGVKD. This CDR3 is CAIRRQGRAYEQYF. CDR3 nucleotide sequence: TGTGCCATCAGAAGACAGGGCCGAGCCTACGAGCAGTACTTC.

This clone was observed a handful of times. The chain joins TRBV9 to TRBJ2-5; 9 bases align to TRBD2. The germline gives CDR1 SGDLS, CDR2 YYNGEE. V shed 0 bases, J shed 3 bases, and the junction held 3 bases outside the gene matches. The CDR3 totals 15 residues. The CDR3 reads CASSVDQRGEETQYF. In DNA, the CDR3 is TGTGCCAGCAGCGTAGATCAGCGGGGGGAAGAGACCCAGTACTTC. The full variable domain, its missing parts supplied by reference TRBV9 and TRBJ2-5, is DSGVTQTPKHLITATGQRVTLRCSPRSGDLSVYWYQQSLDQGLQFLIQYYNGEERAKGNILERFSAQQFPDLHSELNLSSLELGDSALYFCASSVDQRGEETQYFGPGTRLLVL.

The rearrangement links TRBV9 to TRBJ2-7; TRBD2 might be the D (5 bases). Germline values: CDR1 SGDLS, CDR2 YYNGEE. This CDR3 contains 15 residues. Between the trimmed V and J ends, which lost 7 bases and 2 bases, there was a span of 19 bases. CDR3 sequence: CASQPPRVTTYEQYF. The CDR3 region has the DNA TGTGCCAGCCAGCCTCCGAGGGTTACGACCTACGAGCAGTACTTC.

Many counts were recorded for this clone. The chain has TRBV28 and TRBJ2-7, with a weak D call TRBD2 (6 bases). The CDR3 totals 15 residues. V lost 2 bases and J lost 7, with 18 bases in between. Germline CDR1 reads MDHEN; CDR2 reads SYDVKM. The CDR3 DNA reads TGTGCCAGCAGTTTAAACCGGGGAGGTCTCTATGAGCAGTACTTC. This sequence encodes CASSLNRGGLYEQYF.

V is TRBV19 and J is TRBJ2-6; D gene ambiguous. Germline assignment: CDR1 LNHDA and CDR2 SQIVND (reference sequence). The CDR3 length is 14 residues. V lost 5 bases to trimming and J lost 0 bases, with 5 bases between them. CDR3 sequence reads: CASSPVSGANVLTF. CDR3 sequence (DNA): TGTGCCAGTAGTCCAGTCTCTGGGGCCAACGTCCTGACTTTC.

This clone has more than one count but fewer than ten. The rearrangement uses TRBV4-2 and TRBJ1-3; 7 nucleotides agree with TRBD1. The junction had 11 bases not matched to a gene; V was cut back by 0 bases and J by 0 bases. Per germline, CDR1 LGHNA and CDR2 YNFKEQ. The CDR3 is 19 residues long. As DNA, the CDR3 is TGTGCCAGCAGCCAAGACCCCAGGGACAGAAGGGACTCTGGAAACACCATATATTTT. It yields the protein CASSQDPRDRRDSGNTIYF.

The chain carries TRBV19 and TRBJ1-2; 8 bases are a match to TRBD1. Germline V gives CDR1 LNHDA, CDR2 SQIVND (reference sequence). This CDR3 comprises 13 residues. Trimming removed 10 bases from V and 6 bases from J; junction bases left unmatched: 10. This chain's CDR3 is CATKLTGEDGYTF. The CDR3 nucleotides read TGTGCCACTAAGCTGACAGGGGAGGATGGCTACACCTTC.

The sample holds a few counts of this clone. The V and J genes are TRBV9 and TRBJ2-4; maybe TRBD2 (6 bases). The CDR3 totals 13 residues. Germline V gene sequence: CDR1 SGDLS, CDR2 YYNGEE. V gave up 3 bases and J gave up 6 bases, with 10 bases separating them. This CDR3 is CASSAGSGNIQYF. As DNA, the CDR3 is TGTGCCAGCAGCGCCGGTAGCGGAAACATTCAGTACTTC. The whole variable domain, remainder taken from reference TRBV9 and TRBJ2-4, is DSGVTQTPKHLITATGQRVTLRCSPRSGDLSVYWYQQSLDQGLQFLIQYYNGEERAKGNILERFSAQQFPDLHSELNLSSLELGDSALYFCASSAGSGNIQYFGAGTRLSVL.

The chain employs TRBV20-1 and TRBJ2-3, with no clear D. Germline V CDR1 and CDR2: DFQATT, SNEGSKA (reference sequence). CDR3 length: 11 amino acids. The CDR3 DNA reads as TGCAGCCCCGCTAGTGCAGATACGCAGTATTTT. Translation gives CSPASADTQYF.

This chain links TRBV20-1 with TRBJ2-7; D call uncertain. The CDR3 is 11 amino acids. Germline CDR1 reads DFQATT; CDR2 reads SNEGSKA (reference sequence). Trimming removed 4 bases at V and 4 bases at J, with 8 bases between. CDR3 amino acids: CSATGGYEQYF. CDR3 DNA sequence: TGCAGTGCTACCGGCGGTTACGAGCAGTACTTC.

The chain employs TRBV5-1 and TRBJ2-7; D unclear. Germline CDR1 is SGHRS and CDR2 is YFSETQ. The V gene lost 0 bases and the J gene lost 3 bases, with 7 bases spanning the gap. The CDR3 is made up of 13 amino acids. The CDR3 region is CASSLGLVYEQYF. The CDR3 nucleotides are TGCGCCAGCAGCTTGGGACTCGTCTACGAGCAGTACTTC.